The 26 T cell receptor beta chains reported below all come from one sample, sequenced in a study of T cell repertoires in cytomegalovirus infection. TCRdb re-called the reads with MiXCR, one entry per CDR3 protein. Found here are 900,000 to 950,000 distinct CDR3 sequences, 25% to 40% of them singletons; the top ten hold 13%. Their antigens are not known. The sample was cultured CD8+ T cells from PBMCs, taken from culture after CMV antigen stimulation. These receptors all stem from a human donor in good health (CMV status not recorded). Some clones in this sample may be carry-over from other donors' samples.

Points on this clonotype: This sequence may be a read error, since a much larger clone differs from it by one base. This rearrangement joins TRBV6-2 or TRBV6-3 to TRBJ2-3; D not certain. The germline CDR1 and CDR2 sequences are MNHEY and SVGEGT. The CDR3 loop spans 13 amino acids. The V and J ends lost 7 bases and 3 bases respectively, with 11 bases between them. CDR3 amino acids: CASTSTRTDTQYF. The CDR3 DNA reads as TGTGCCAGCACAAGTACGCGAACAGATACGCAGTATTTT.

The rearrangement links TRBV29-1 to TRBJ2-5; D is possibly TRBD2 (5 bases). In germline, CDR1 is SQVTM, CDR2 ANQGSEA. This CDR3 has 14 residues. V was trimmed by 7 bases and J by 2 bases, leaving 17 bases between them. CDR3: CSAFVDGEQETQYF. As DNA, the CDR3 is TGCAGCGCATTCGTTGACGGGGAGCAAGAGACCCAGTACTTC.

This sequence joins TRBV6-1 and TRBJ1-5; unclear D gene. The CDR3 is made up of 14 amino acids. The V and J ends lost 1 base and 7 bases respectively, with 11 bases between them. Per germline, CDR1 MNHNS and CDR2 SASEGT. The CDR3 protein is CASSEEQAPQPQHF. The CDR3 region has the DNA TGTGCCAGCAGTGAAGAGCAGGCTCCCCAGCCCCAGCATTTT.

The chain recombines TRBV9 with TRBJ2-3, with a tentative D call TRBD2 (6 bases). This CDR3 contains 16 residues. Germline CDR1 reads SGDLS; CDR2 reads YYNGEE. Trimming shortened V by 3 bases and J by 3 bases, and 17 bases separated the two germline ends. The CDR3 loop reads CASSGGDSMRTDTQYF. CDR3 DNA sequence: TGTGCCAGCAGCGGGGGGGACTCAATGAGGACAGATACGCAGTATTTT.

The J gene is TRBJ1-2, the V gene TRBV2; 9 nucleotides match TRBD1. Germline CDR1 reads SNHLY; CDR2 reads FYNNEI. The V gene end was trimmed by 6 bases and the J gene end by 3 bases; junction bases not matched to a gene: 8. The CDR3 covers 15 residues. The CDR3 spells CASRETQGAHYGYTF. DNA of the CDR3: TGTGCCAGCAGGGAGACACAGGGGGCTCACTATGGCTACACCTTC.

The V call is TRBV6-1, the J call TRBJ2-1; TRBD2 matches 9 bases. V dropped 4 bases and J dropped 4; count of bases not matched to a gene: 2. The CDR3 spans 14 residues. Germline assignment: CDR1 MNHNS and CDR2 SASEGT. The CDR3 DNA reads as TGTGCCAGCAGTGTTAGCGGGGGATACAATGAGCAGTTCTTC. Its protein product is CASSVSGGYNEQFF.

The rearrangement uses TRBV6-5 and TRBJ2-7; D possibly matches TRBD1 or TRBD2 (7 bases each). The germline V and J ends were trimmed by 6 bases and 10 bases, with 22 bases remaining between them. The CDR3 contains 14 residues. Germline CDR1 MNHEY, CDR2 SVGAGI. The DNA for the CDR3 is TGTGCCAGCAGCCTACAAGGGGGCCGGGGGGAACAGTACTTC. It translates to CASSLQGGRGEQYF.

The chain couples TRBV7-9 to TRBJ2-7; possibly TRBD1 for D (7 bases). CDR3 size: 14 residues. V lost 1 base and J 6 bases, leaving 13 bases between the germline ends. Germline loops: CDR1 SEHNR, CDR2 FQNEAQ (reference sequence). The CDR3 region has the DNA TGTGCCAGCAGCTTAGTGCCAGGGGGAGGCGAGCAGTACTTC. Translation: CASSLVPGGGEQYF.

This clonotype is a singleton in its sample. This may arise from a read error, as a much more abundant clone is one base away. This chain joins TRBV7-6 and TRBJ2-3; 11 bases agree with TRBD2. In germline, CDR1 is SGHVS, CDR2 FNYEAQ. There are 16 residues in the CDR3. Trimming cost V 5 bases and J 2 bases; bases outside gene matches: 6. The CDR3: CASSVIAGGPTDTQYF. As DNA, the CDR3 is TGTGCCAGCAGCGTAATAGCGGGGGGGCCCACAGATACGCAGTATTTT.

CDR3 in amino acids: CSARGLREKSYNEQFF. For the CDR3, the DNA is TGCAGTGCTAGAGGACTCAGGGAGAAGTCCTACAATGAGCAGTTCTTC. This rearrangement joins TRBV20-1 to TRBJ2-1, with D tentatively TRBD1 or TRBD2 (5 bases each). CDR1 is DFQATT and CDR2 is SNEGSKA in the germline V gene (reference sequence). CDR3 length: 16 amino acids. Trimming stripped 1 base from V and 1 base from J, with 14 bases between.

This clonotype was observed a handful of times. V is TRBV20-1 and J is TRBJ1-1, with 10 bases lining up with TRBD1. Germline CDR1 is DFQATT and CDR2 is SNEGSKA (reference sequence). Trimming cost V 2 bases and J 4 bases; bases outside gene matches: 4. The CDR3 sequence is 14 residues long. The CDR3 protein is CSARIWTGGTEAFF. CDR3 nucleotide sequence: TGCAGTGCTAGAATCTGGACAGGGGGCACTGAAGCTTTCTTT.

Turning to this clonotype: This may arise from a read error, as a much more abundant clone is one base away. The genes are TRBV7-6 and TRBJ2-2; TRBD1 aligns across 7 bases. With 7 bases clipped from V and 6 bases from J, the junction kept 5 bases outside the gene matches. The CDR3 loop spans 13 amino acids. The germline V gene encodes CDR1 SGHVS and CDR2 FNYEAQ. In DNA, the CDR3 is TGTGCCAGCAACATGACAGGGCCCGGGGAGCTGTTTTTT. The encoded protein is CASNMTGPGELFF.

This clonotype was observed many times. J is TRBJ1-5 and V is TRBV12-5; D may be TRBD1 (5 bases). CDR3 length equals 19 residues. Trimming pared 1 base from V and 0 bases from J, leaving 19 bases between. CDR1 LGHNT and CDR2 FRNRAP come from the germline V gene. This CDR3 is CASGLELGGGSHSNQPQHF. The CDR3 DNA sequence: TGTGCTAGTGGTTTGGAACTAGGTGGGGGGTCCCATAGCAATCAGCCCCAGCATTTT. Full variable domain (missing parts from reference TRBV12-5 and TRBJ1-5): DARVTQTPRHKVTEMGQEVTMRCQPILGHNTVFWYRQTMMQGLELLAYFRNRAPLDDSGMPKDRFSAEMPDATLATLKIQPSEPRDSAVYFCASGLELGGGSHSNQPQHFGDGTRLSIL.

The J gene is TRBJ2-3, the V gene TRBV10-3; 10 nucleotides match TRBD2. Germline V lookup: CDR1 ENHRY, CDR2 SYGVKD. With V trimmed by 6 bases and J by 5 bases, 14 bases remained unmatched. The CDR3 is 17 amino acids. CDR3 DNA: TGTGCCATCAGGACCGTAGCGGGGGGCCTTCTTGAAGATACGCAGTATTTT. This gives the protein CAIRTVAGGLLEDTQYF.

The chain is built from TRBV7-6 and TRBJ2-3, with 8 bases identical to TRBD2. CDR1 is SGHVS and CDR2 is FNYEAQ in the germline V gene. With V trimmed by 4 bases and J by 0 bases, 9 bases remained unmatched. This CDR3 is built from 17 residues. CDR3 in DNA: TGTGCCAGCAGCTCCTTACGCGGGGGGTTAAGCACAGATACGCAGTATTTT. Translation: CASSSLRGGLSTDTQYF.

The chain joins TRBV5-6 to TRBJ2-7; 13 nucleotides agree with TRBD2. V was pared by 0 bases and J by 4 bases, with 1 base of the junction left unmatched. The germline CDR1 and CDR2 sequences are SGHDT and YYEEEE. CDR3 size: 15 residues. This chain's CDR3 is CASSLGTSGGYEQYV. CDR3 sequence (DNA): TGTGCCAGCAGCTTGGGGACTAGCGGGGGTTACGAGCAGTACGTC.

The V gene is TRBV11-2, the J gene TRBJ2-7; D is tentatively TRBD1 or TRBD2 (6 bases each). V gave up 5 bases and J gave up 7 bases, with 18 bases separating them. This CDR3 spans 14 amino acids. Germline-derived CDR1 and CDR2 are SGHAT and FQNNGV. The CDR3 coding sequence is TGTGCCAGCAGCCTCGGTTGGGGGGCTGGTGAGCAGTACGTC. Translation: CASSLGWGAGEQYV.

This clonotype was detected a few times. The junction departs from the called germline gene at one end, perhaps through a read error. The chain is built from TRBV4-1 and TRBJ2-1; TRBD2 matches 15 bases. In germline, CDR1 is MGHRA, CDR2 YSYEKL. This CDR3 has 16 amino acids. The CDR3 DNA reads TGTGCCAGCAGCCAAGGACTAGCGGGGGGGCGAAATGAGCAGTTCTTC. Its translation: CASSQGLAGGRNEQFF.

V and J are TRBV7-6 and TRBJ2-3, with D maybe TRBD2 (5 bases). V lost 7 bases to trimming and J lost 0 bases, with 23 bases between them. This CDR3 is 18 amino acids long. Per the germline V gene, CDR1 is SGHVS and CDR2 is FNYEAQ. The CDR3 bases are TGTGCCAGCAACCCAACCGTCTTCAGCGGACCTAGCACAGATACGCAGTATTTT. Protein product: CASNPTVFSGPSTDTQYF.

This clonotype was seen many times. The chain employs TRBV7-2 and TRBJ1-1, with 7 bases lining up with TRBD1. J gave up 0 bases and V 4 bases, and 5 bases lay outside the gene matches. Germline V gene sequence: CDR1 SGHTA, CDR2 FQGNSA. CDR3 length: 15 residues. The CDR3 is CASSSSTGMNTEAFF. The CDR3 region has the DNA TGTGCCAGCAGCTCGTCGACAGGGATGAACACTGAAGCTTTCTTT.

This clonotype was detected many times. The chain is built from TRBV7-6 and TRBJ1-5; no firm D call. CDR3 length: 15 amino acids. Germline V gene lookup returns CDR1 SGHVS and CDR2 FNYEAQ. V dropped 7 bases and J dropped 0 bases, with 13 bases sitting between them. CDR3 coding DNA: TGTGCCAGCATAGGTGAAGATACTAGCAATCAGCCCCAGCATTTT. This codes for CASIGEDTSNQPQHF.

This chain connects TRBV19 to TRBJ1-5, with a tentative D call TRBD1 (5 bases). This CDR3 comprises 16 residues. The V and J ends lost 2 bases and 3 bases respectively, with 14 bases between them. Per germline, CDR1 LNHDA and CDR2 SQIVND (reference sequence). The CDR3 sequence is CASSIMGRQNNQPQHF. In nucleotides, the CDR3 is TGTGCCAGTAGTATAATGGGCAGACAGAACAATCAGCCCCAGCATTTT.

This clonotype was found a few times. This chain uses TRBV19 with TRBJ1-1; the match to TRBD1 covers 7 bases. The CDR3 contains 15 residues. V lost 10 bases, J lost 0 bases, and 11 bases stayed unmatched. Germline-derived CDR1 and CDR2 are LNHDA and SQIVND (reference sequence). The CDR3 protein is CAIQRQGEMNTEAFF. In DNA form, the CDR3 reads TGTGCCATACAGAGACAGGGAGAGATGAACACTGAAGCTTTCTTT.

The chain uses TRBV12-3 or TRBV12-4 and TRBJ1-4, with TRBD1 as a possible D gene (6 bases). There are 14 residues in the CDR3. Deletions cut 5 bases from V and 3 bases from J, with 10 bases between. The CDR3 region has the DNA TGTGCCAGCAGTCAGGGGCCTCCTAATGAAAAACTGTTTTTT. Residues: CASSQGPPNEKLFF.

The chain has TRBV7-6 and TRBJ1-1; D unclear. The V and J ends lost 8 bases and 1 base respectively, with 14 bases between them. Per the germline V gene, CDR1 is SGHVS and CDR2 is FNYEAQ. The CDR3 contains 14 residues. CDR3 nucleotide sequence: TGTGCCAGCCGTCTACATAGTTCGAACACTGAAGCTTTCTTT. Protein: CASRLHSSNTEAFF.

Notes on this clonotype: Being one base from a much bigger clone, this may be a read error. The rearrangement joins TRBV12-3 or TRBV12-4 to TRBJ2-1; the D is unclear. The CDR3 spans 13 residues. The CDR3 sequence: CASSPNSFNERFF. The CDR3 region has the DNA TGTGCCAGCAGCCCCAACTCGTTCAATGAGCGGTTCTTC.